This TCR beta chain was profiled in a study of T-cell reconstitution after alpha-beta-depleted transplantation in children. Broader study findings: T-cell counts and diversity were attributed mostly to newly produced T cells one year after transplant. Reportedly, only several hundred clones from non-depleted graft cells drove alpha-beta T-cell counts at about two months. TCRbeta diversity was high at day 60 in some patients (a result of surviving recipient T cells and thymic progenitors).

Many counts were recorded for this clonotype. Its antigen remains unidentified. Preparing the TCRbeta library involved the use of unique molecular identifiers. TCRdb processed the PCR reads anew with MiXCR; each CDR3 protein has one entry. The table includes around 450,000 distinct CDR3 sequences, 43% detected once. This receptor was identified in a girl aged 2-9 years with aplastic anemia, due to receive a stem cell transplant. This sample comprised PBMCs, obtained before TCRalphabeta/CD19-depleted stem cell transplant.

As DNA, the CDR3 is TGTGCCAGCGGACGCATGGGGACAGATACGCAGTATTTT. This codes for CASGRMGTDTQYF. The chain recombines TRBV12-3 or TRBV12-4 with TRBJ2-3, with D unresolved. CDR3 size: 13 residues. Trimming pared 8 bases from V and 3 bases from J, leaving 12 bases between.